This T cell receptor beta chain came from a study of shared clonotypes between healthy human individuals (TCRdb year 2020). Regarding the research as a whole: The cohort included a few men and a couple of women between 18 and 49 years of age. For each donor, three plates each were used for CD4 naive and CD4 memory, two plates were used for CD8 naive, and one plate was used for CD8 memory. To estimate repertoire size and how much clonotype sharing occurs between individuals, the study deeply sequenced the blood TCR repertoires of five or six healthy adults. To increase sequencing depth and limit assay-specific biases, TCR repertoire library preparation and sequencing were carried out by different laboratories using diverse techniques. Leukapheresis yielded between about 0.94 and 10 billion PBMCs per donor. Paper-wide results and their limitations: Sampling was restricted to blood, and TCR repertoires in tissues likely differ from the TCR repertoires found in blood. The genetic and exposure-history diversity represented was limited by the small number of donors. When several donors were compared, the shared fraction of clonotypes was 5% to 6.5% for naive CD4, around 3.6% for naive CD8, 2% to 2.5% for memory CD4, and less than 0.45% for memory CD8. Clonotypes shared by all four sorted-subset donors showed higher generation probabilities than non-shared clonotypes. Even with the large sequencing depth, rarefaction of the sorted-subset datasets indicated that sequencing was incomplete. Pairwise subsampling indicated that sequencing depth was expected to affect the degree of clonotype sharing among donors. Naive subsets generally had larger estimated clonotype richness than memory subsets.

To note about this clone: Its target antigen remains unknown. There are no base qualities to consult, and no much larger clone falls within one base.

From cysteine to phenylalanine, the CDR3 is 17 amino acids long. Only the CDR3 part of the read is kept: 51 bases, read in frame from the first base. V and J are trimmed by 2 bases and 4 bases, and the gene matches miss 13 bases of the junction. Reading the germline V gene gives CDR1 SGHRS and CDR2 YFSETQ. TCR CDR3 regions were amplified from genomic DNA by multiplex PCR using the deep immunoSEQ assay. Extracted genomic DNA from each cell subset was spread evenly across all wells of several immunoSEQ 96-well plates, with each plate serving as a replicate. Each replicate PCR for sorted subsets received approximately 200 ng genomic DNA, equal to about 30,000 T cell genomes. Purified libraries were quantified with a Qubit 3.0 fluorometer, sized on a Bioanalyzer 2100, and re-quantified with the KAPA Library Quantification kit. Each immunoSEQ 96-well plate was sequenced on its own single-read 150-cycle Illumina NextSeq 550 flow cell. Per the authors' processing: Because only junctional sequences without quality scores were contained in the immunoSEQ output, filtering matching that applied to full-length reads could not be performed. Sequences were annotated with PyIR, a Python wrapper for IgBLAST v1.9, using IMGT germline references to assign V/J genes and CDR3. Any read was removed if the V/J assignment was weak (E-value above 1e-6), the CDR3 was missing, or the read contained stop codons, out-of-frame junctions, or ambiguous translated residues. V3J clonotypes were defined as sequences sharing an identical inferred V gene, J gene, and CDR3 amino acid sequence. Percentage overlap between repertoires was calculated by dividing the number of shared unique clonotypes by the size of the smaller repertoire. Repertoire richness was assessed with RTK rarefaction, the Chao1 estimator, and Recon v2.1 estimates of unobserved clonotypes. Generation probabilities were computed with OLGA for all TCRbeta clonotypes obtained by the gDNA method from a handful of donors. TCRdb holds this immuneACCESS table with in-frame rearrangements only. Some clones are missing; in checked studies, unresolved V genes explain under half, and the rest has no known cause. Clone size and the V and J calls come from that table; the DNA yielded D and trimming. This sample gives more than 850,000 clones in total; approximately 80% of them show up just once. Around 0.47% of the sample is in the top ten clones.

The donors were healthy, HIV-negative adults with no recently reported acute infections or vaccinations. Every donor was a Caucasian adult living in Nashville, Tennessee, USA. Magnetic negative selection was used to enrich CD4+ T cells, after which naive cells were positively selected on CD45RA and the negative fraction became the memory subset. Blood was collected by leukapheresis, and PBMCs were isolated by Ficoll-Histopaque density gradient centrifugation and then cryopreserved in liquid nitrogen vapor phase. Purity and quantity of every magnetically sorted T cell population were checked by analytical flow cytometry. Genomic DNA was isolated from every sorted fraction and measured by UV absorbance on a Nanodrop 2000c.

Sequences were obtained from memory CD4+ T cells from PBMCs. This sample's cell subset or site label indicates: CD45RA-negative fraction. The rearranged segments are TRBV5-1 and TRBJ2-7; the junction holds 9 bases that match TRBD1. This TCR was recovered from a man aged 18 to 29 in good health. Some clones in this sample may be carry-over from other donors' samples. The nucleotide sequence is given as TGCGCCAGCAGCTTAGGGGATGGGGGACAGGGTCTTTACGAGCAGTACTTC. It is translated as CASSLGDGGQGLYEQYF. With all but the CDR3 taken from the reference TRBV5-1 and TRBJ2-7 genes, the full variable domain is: KAGVTQTPRYLIKTRGQQVTLSCSPISGHRSVSWYQQTPGQGLQFLFEYFSETQRNKGNFPGRFSGRQFSNSRSEMNVSTLELGDSALYLCASSLGDGGQGLYEQYFGPGTRLTVT.